The next 4 T cell receptor beta chains were all read from a single sample in a study of breast tumors, draining lymph nodes, adjacent tissues. Axillary draining lymph nodes of breast cancer patients supplied the node samples. Using its own MiXCR run on the multiplex PCR reads, TCRdb lists one record per CDR3 protein. The repertoire holds roughly 110,000 distinct CDR3 sequences, with more than 25% as singletons. Material for sequencing was axillary lymph node tissue. These receptors all stem from a female donor with breast cancer. Some clones in this sample may be carry-over from other donors' samples.

This clonotype occurred many times. The V gene is TRBV19, the J gene TRBJ1-2, with D possibly being TRBD1 (5 bases). V gave up 10 bases and J gave up 1 base, with 13 bases separating them. The CDR3 contains 13 residues. Germline CDR1 LNHDA, CDR2 SQIVND (reference sequence). CDR3 residues: CATYSRVNYGYTF. The CDR3 DNA is TGTGCCACCTACAGCAGGGTTAACTATGGCTACACCTTC.

Ten or more counts support this clonotype. The chain links TRBV12-3 or TRBV12-4 to TRBJ1-5, with D possibly being TRBD1 (6 bases). The V end lost 5 bases, the J end lost 3 bases, and 8 bases lay between the germline ends. The CDR3 consists of 13 residues. The CDR3 spells CASSGQNNQPQHF. DNA for the CDR3: TGTGCCAGCAGTGGACAGAACAATCAGCCCCAGCATTTT.

This clonotype was recorded at least ten times. This chain links TRBV7-3 with TRBJ1-5; D gene ambiguous. The V and J ends lost 1 base and 2 bases respectively, with 3 bases between them. Germline CDR1 is SGHTA and CDR2 is FQGTGA. The CDR3 is made up of 13 amino acids. The CDR3 sequence is CASSLMGNQPQHF. DNA for the CDR3: TGTGCCAGCAGCTTAATGGGCAATCAGCCCCAGCATTTT.

As for this clonotype: Possible read error: a much larger clone is one base away. CDR3 bases: TGTGCCAGCAGTCATACTAAGAACAATGAGCAGTTCTTC. It codes for CASSHTKNNEQFF. The chain joins TRBV6-6 to TRBJ2-1; D call uncertain. The germline V gene has CDR1 MNHNY and CDR2 SVGAGI (reference sequence). Trimming removed 5 bases at V and 5 bases at J, with 10 bases between. The CDR3 has 13 residues.